The 6 T cell receptor beta chains listed next were all sequenced from one sample in a study of beta chain features in type 1 diabetes. Expressed TCRB transcripts were sequenced, since all the RNA that had been isolated was reverse transcribed. The repertoire was sequenced with immunoSEQ multiplex PCR; TCRdb's copy has only in-frame clones and lacks some. There are hundreds of thousands of clones in the sample; over 65% occur only once, and 0.053% lies in the top ten. The source material was naive CD4+ T cells from blood. The receptor source for this set is a young man in good health.

This chain joins TRBV10-3 and TRBJ2-3; 13 bases fit TRBD2. Trimming at V came to 4 bases and at J to 2 bases, leaving 9 bases not matched to a gene. CDR1 is ENHRY, CDR2 SYGVKD, per germline. The CDR3 is 18 amino acids. CDR3 coding DNA: TGTGCCATCAGTGCCACCTCCGGGACTAGCGGGGACACAGATACGCAGTATTTT. This encodes CAISATSGTSGDTDTQYF.

The sample holds one count of this clone. The gene calls are TRBV15 and TRBJ2-2; D call uncertain. Trimming left V 8 bases short and J 6 bases short, with 16 bases between. The germline V gene encodes CDR1 LNHNV and CDR2 YYDKDF (reference sequence). The CDR3 sequence is 14 residues long. CDR3 loop: CATSAMVASGELFF. CDR3 DNA sequence: TGTGCCACCTCGGCCATGGTTGCATCCGGGGAGCTGTTTTTT.

V usage is TRBV30 and J usage is TRBJ1-1, with 8 positions matching TRBD1. V gave up 6 bases and J gave up 3 bases; unmatched junction bases: 9. Germline CDR1 GTSNPN, CDR2 SVGIG (reference sequence). This CDR3 has 14 residues. The CDR3, as DNA: TGTGCCTGTCGACCCAGGGGGCCGGACACTGAAGCTTTCTTT. Translation gives CACRPRGPDTEAFF.

The gene calls are TRBV29-1 and TRBJ2-1, with a possible D match to TRBD2 (6 bases). Germline V CDR1 and CDR2: SQVTM, ANQGSEA. The germline V and J ends were trimmed by 6 bases and 7 bases, with 19 bases remaining between them. CDR3 length: 14 residues. The CDR3 DNA follows: TGCAGCGTGTCAGGGCGCAGCGGGCCAAATGAGCAGTTCTTC. Protein product: CSVSGRSGPNEQFF.

This clone was seen more than once but under ten times. The V gene is TRBV7-9, the J gene TRBJ2-1, with D tentatively TRBD1 (5 bases). The V and J ends lost 4 bases and 2 bases respectively, with 9 bases between them. The germline V gene encodes CDR1 SEHNR and CDR2 FQNEAQ (reference sequence). CDR3 length: 14 amino acids. The CDR3 spells CASSSRGTYNEQFF. CDR3 in DNA: TGTGCCAGCAGCTCAAGGGGAACCTACAATGAGCAGTTCTTC. Complete variable domain (other parts from reference TRBV7-9 and TRBJ2-1): DTGVSQNPRHKITKRGQNVTFRCDPISEHNRLYWYRQTLGQGPEFLTYFQNEAQLEKSRLLSDRFSAERPKGSFSTLEIQRTEQGDSAMYLCASSSRGTYNEQFFGPGTRLTVL.

Comment on this clone: Other DNA sequences of this sample code for an identical CDR3. The chain links TRBV29-1 to TRBJ2-6; D gene uncertain. CDR3 length: 12 residues. CDR1 SQVTM and CDR2 ANQGSEA come from the germline V gene. The V end was cut by 3 bases, the J end by 4 bases, with 4 bases between. CDR3 sequence: CSVDTGANVLTF. In DNA form, the CDR3 reads TGCAGCGTTGATACCGGGGCCAACGTCCTGACTTTC.